Below, one T cell receptor beta chain is given with its context. Its antigen is undetermined. This record belongs to a study of cytomegalovirus exposure and HLA in healthy donors. Germline V gives CDR1 SGHDT, CDR2 YYEEEE. The V gene end was trimmed by 0 bases and the J gene end by 4 bases; junction bases not matched to a gene: 2. The CDR3 length is 15 residues. General study findings and limits: CMV serostatus stood as the only immune exposure information on hand. Roughly uniform sequencing depth across donors was assumed, possibly incorrectly. A later analysis associated 15,000 to 20,000 TCR beta sequences with HLA alleles at a 0.05 false discovery rate. Certain indistinguishable V segments, among them TRBV6-2 and TRBV6-3, were excluded.

The PCR had 60 Vbeta and 13 Jbeta primers. Clones were read by immunoSEQ multiplex PCR, and TCRdb kept only the in-frame ones, dropping some. Among some 160,000 clones listed, approximately 71% were seen once. The clonotype comes from a woman under 30 in good health and CMV-seropositive. Sequencing was carried out using PBMCs. The V gene is TRBV5-6, the J gene TRBJ2-1, with 9 nucleotides matching TRBD2. CDR3 protein: CASSLGLAGYNEQFF. The CDR3 DNA follows: TGTGCCAGCAGCTTGGGGCTAGCGGGGTACAATGAGCAGTTCTTC. Complete variable domain (other parts from reference TRBV5-6 and TRBJ2-1): DAGVTQSPTHLIKTRGQQVTLRCSPKSGHDTVSWYQQALGQGPQFIFQYYEEEERQRGNFPDRFSGHQFPNYSSELNVNALLLGDSALYLCASSLGLAGYNEQFFGPGTRLTVL.